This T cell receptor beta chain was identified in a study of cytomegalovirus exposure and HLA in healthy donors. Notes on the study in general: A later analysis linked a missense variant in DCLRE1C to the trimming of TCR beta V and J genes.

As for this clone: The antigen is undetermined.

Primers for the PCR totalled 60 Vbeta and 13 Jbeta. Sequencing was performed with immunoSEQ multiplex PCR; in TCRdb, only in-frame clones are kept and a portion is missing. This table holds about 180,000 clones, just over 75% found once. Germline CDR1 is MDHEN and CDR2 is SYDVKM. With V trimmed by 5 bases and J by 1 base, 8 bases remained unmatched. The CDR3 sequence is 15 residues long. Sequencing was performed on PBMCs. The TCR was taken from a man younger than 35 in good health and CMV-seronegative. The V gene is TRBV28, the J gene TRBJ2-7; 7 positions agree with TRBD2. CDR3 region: CASSGGGFLSYEQYF. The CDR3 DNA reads TGTGCCAGCAGTGGGGGGGGGTTTCTATCCTACGAGCAGTACTTC.